The T cell receptor (beta chain) described here comes from a study of blood T cell repertoires in COVID-19 (TCRdb year 2020). A note on the overall study: Samples covering the acute and convalescent phases of COVID-19 were provided by collaborators in the United States, Italy and Spain. The material from the prospective study consisted of cDNA or gDNA derived from T cells, B-cell-depleted T cells, or PBMCs. Deeply sampled blood TCRbeta repertoires from subjects exposed to, actively infected with, or recovered from COVID-19 were included in the dataset. Where available, HLA class I and class II types were obtained from metadata supplied by the sample provider rather than from assay-based typing. The repertoires were released in a freely available public database intended as a resource for research on the immune response to SARS-CoV-2. The sample metadata nearly always contained a de-identified subject ID, COVID-19 status, age in years and sex. The samples were drawn from the first 160 participants of the ongoing ImmuneRACE study and from 1,254 subjects provided by 6 global collaborators.

CDR1 is given as SNHLY and CDR2 as FYNNEI, both from the germline V gene. The V and J ends are trimmed by 3 bases and 4 bases, leaving 6 bases between them. Its CDR3 holds 12 amino acids, cysteine through phenylalanine. The CDR3 DNA has 36 bases and is translated from base 1. About this clone: Its specific antigen is unknown. No much larger clone is present one base from it, and per-base qualities are unavailable.

Participants in the prospective study were enrolled through a virtual design, were aged about 18 to 90 years, and lived in 24 United States geographic areas. In the prospective study, participants were assigned to cohorts based on the clinical history participants reported in a screening survey and a study questionnaire. Exposed participants were defined as having been in contact with someone with a PCR-confirmed or clinician-diagnosed COVID-19 case within 2 weeks of study entry. Each participant in the prospective study had whole blood, serum and a nasopharyngeal or oropharyngeal swab collected by mobile phlebotomists. Prospective study participants could optionally give additional blood draws and questionnaires over an approximately two-month period. Prospective study blood samples were shipped either frozen or at room temperature before DNA extraction. Paper-wide results and their limitations: Clinical and demographic metadata were provided uncurated, with the amount varying by source and participant.

TCRbeta CDR3 regions were amplified from genomic DNA by means of the immunoSEQ Assay, a bias-controlled multiplex PCR. Under the source paper's analysis protocol: Within the assay, amplification of reference gene primers was used to estimate how many nucleated cells each sample contained. To quantify the absolute abundance of each unique TCRbeta CDR3 rearrangement, sequence reads were collapsed and filtered. For each sample, productive Simpson clonality was calculated by taking the square root of Simpson's diversity index across productive rearrangements. TCRdb stores this immuneACCESS table with in-frame sequences only. Part of the clones is absent; in the studies checked, under half of the shortfall reflects unresolved V genes, and no reason is known for the rest. For V, J and clone size, that table is used; D and trimming come from the DNA. For this sample there are 250,000 to 300,000 clones; just under 90% appear just once. Roughly 2.8% of the sample belongs to the ten largest clones.

The sequence derives from a woman in her 50s who had been exposed to COVID-19. The sequence is built from TRBV2 and TRBJ1-2, with the identity of the D gene unclear. The source material was PBMCs or T cells enriched from blood (not recorded which). The CDR3 corresponds to CASSDPRYGYTF. The DNA is TGTGCCAGCAGTGATCCCCGCTATGGCTACACCTTC.